This T cell receptor beta chain is drawn from a study of metastatic and nonmetastatic thyroid tumors. Study context: Repertoires from malignant and benign thyroid patients were compared across blood and tumor or nodule tissue.

Nobody among the patients had been given any treatment before thyroid surgery. The CDR3 consists of 12 residues. The V gene's germline CDR1 is SGHNT and CDR2 YYREEE (reference sequence). Comment on this clone: A much larger clone lies a single base off, so this may be a read error.

TCRdb re-called the PCR reads via MiXCR. This sample yields tens of thousands of clones, of which roughly a fifth are seen a single time; 27% belongs to the top ten. The sequence derives from a female donor with papillary thyroid cancer or a benign thyroid nodule (not recorded which). Some clones in this sample may be carry-over from other donors' samples. The sequenced sample consisted of blood. V usage is TRBV5-4 and J usage is TRBJ1-6; no clear D. The CDR3 protein is CASNLWGSPLHF. Here the CDR3 DNA reads TGTGCCAGCAACTTGTGGGGTTCACCCCTCCACTTT.